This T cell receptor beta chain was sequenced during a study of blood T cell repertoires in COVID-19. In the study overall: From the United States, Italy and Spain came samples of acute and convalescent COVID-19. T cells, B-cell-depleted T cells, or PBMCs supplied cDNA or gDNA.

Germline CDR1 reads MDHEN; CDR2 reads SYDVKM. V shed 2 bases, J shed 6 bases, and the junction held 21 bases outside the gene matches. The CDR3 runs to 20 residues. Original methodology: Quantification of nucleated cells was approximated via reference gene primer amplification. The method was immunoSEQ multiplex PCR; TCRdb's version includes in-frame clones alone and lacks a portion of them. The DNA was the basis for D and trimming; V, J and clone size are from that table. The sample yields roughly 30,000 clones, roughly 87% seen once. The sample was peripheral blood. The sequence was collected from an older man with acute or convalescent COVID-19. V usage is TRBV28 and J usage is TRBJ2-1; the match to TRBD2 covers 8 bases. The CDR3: CASSLIGIAGMINPGNEQFF. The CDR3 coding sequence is TGTGCCAGCAGTTTAATCGGGATAGCGGGAATGATAAATCCGGGCAATGAGCAGTTCTTC. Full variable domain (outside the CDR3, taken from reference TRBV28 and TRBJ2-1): DVKVTQSSRYLVKRTGEKVFLECVQDMDHENMFWYRQDPGLGLRLIYFSYDVKMKEKGDIPEGYSVSREKKERFSLILESASTNQTSMYLCASSLIGIAGMINPGNEQFFGPGTRLTVL.